The present TCR beta chain was sequenced within a study of cytomegalovirus exposure and HLA in healthy donors (dated by TCRdb to about 2017). The study in broad terms: An earlier analysis of approximately 600 of the donors reported about 250 Gb of sequence data and around 110 million unique TCR beta sequences from about 200 million T cells. The genetic ancestry cluster associated with self-reported Caucasian donors included around 76% of the 398 genotyped donors. A later analysis re-examined previously published TCR beta repertoires from just over 650 donors and added high-resolution HLA genotyping to investigate patterns of TCR occurrence. The study aimed to test whether cataloging public T cell receptors could reveal signatures of past pathogen exposure. Donor age, sex, ethnicity and CMV serostatus were collected together with the repertoire data. The study used immunosequencing to profile the T cell repertoires of 600 to 850 subjects and linked those repertoires to cytomegalovirus serostatus. To predict cytomegalovirus infection status, the study brought together high-throughput TCR immunosequencing, statistical association of individual TCRs with disease status, and machine learning. All discovery cohort repertoires had been generated on a single sequencing platform. About 5 DR-DQ haplotypes were handled as single units for association and clustering, since linkage in the cohort was strong. The number of typed donors differed by locus: roughly 629-640 for A, B, C, DRB1 and DQB1; approximately 540 for DQA1; 606 for DPA1; and around 450 for DPB1. A later genetic analysis used genome-wide SNP genotypes for about three fifths of the 666 donors, treating that subset as a discovery cohort. In an earlier analysis of around 540 of the donors, high-throughput TCR beta sequencing was used to judge whether each TCR beta V gene segment behaved as functional or pseudogenic. Rather than using new phenotypic data, the later analysis identified candidate immune exposures from TCR beta sequences and from how often those sequences occurred across donors. Across about 380 genotyped donors of the cohort, an average of about 240,000 unique TCR beta nucleotide sequences per donor were sequenced, and 15% to 20% of those sequences were non-productive. A separate validation cohort of 100 to 150 different subjects was used in addition to the roughly 620-subject first cohort. Roughly 300 gigabases of sequencing data and approximately 85 million unique TCR sequences were included in an early release covering roughly 600 HLA-typed donors. Class I and class II HLA loci were covered by the typing at four-digit resolution. Broad study findings and their caveats: The classifier was reported to diagnose cytomegalovirus status with high specificity and sensitivity in both the original and validation cohorts. In a later analysis, most CMV-associated TCR beta chains were found to appear HLA-restricted, with HLA associations seemingly driven largely by CMV exposure. In a later analysis, several top co-occurrence clusters were reported to appear linked to parvovirus B19, influenza, CMV and Epstein-Barr virus. In a later analysis, HLA-associated TCR beta chains showed more clonal expansion and lower generation probabilities than non-associated chains that were equally common. A later analysis associated about 18,000 TCR beta sequences with specific HLA alleles at a false discovery rate of 0.05. The cohort was sequenced for TCR beta chains only, and without alpha or paired-chain data the features that could be detected were limited. Across donors, most TCR sequences were observed very rarely, whereas some public TCRs were present in many individuals. HLA typing was unavailable for some donors at each locus, so association tests used only the typed subset. The presence/absence analyses assumed that sequencing depth was roughly uniform across donors, and that assumption may not be true. The sequencing pipeline was judged likely to have produced a cluster of highly shared sequence variants as a technical artifact. The 87-base-pair reads could not distinguish some IMGT-functional V segments, including TRBV6-2 and TRBV6-3, so those segments were excluded. According to a later analysis, TCR association rates differed among HLA loci, with DRB1 alleles showing the most associated TCRs and HLA-C alleles showing the fewest. Immune exposure information for the cohort was limited to CMV serostatus. Correlated functional status among segregating V segments might be attributable to linkage disequilibrium, but an unknown experimental factor could not be ruled out. According to the authors, the approach could potentially be generalized to other disease states and immunological phenotypes. According to a later genetic analysis, donors in an Asian-associated ancestry cluster had fewer N-insertions in productive TCRs than the approximately 670-donor mean. In an earlier analysis of a few hundred of the donors, most TCR beta V segments were observed in productive rearrangements about 90% or about 30% of the time, broadly matching IMGT annotations. A further reported finding was that TCR beta sequences accurately predicted the HLA-A and HLA-B alleles for most subjects in the first cohort. A few of the identified cytomegalovirus-associated TCR beta chains were confirmed in vitro to be specific for cytomegalovirus antigens. The study listed 170 or so TCR beta chains as associated with cytomegalovirus. Because counts were too low, 15 or so rarely observed V segments, including chromosome 9 orphons, were excluded from the earlier analysis of roughly 580 of the donors. A later genetic analysis associated a missense DCLRE1C variant with V-gene and J-gene trimming of TCR beta chains, and an independent cohort replicated the association. Assigning TCR associations to individual alleles was difficult when HLA alleles, especially DR and DQ, strongly co-occurred.

This clone was found a few times. The antigen it recognizes is unknown. No base-level quality is on record; no much larger clone is a single base apart. The same CDR3 can be traced to other DNA sequences in this sample. Per the germline V gene, SGHRS is the CDR1 and YFSETQ is the CDR2. After removal of 0 bases from V and 2 bases from J, the junction retains 3 bases not matched to a gene. Including the terminal cysteine and phenylalanine, the CDR3 comprises 15 residues. Solely the CDR3 DNA is kept, with 45 bases framed from the first base. The cohort was made up of roughly 670 healthy bone marrow donors. All cohort members were sampled while nominally healthy, although unrecorded immune exposures were likely present. The donor tested CMV seronegative, placing the donor among the 350 or so seronegative members of the cohort. Every donor gave a peripheral blood sample, and the peripheral blood mononuclear cells from that sample were used for TCR beta sequencing. The Qiagen DNeasy Blood Extraction Kit was used to extract genomic DNA from the blood cell samples.

Library construction relied on the immunoSEQ multiplex PCR assay. For the multiplex PCR, a mixture combining 60 forward primers for TCR Vbeta segments and 13 reverse primers for TCR Jbeta segments was used. The CDR3 region of rearranged TCR beta genes was amplified from genomic DNA by a multiplex PCR assay. Amplified TCR beta libraries were sequenced as 87-base-pair reads on the Illumina HiSeq System. Turning to the authors' computational methods: A later analysis counted approximately 74 million unique TCR beta chains across the approximately 700 repertoires, and 10 million to 11 million of these chains were shared by at least two donors. To remove PCR and sequencing errors, raw reads were error-corrected and collapsed into unique sequences using a nearest-neighbor algorithm that merged closely related sequences. CDR3 sequences were aligned to IMGT reference sequences to assign V, D and J gene segments. Each retained sequence needed at least a six-nucleotide match to both a V gene segment and a J gene segment. Rearrangements were called productive when the CDR3 lacked stop codons and stayed in frame with V and J; all others were non-productive. Following IMGT convention, CDR3 was defined as the stretch from the second conserved V-encoded cysteine to the conserved J-encoded phenylalanine. In an earlier analysis of more than 550 of the donors, sequences lacking an unambiguous match to a single V gene segment were excluded. In an earlier analysis of almost 600 of the donors, a V segment was called functional when productive rearrangements were above 56.7%, and segregating when the standard deviation between donors exceeded 5%. A statistical classification framework was built for diagnosing cytomegalovirus status from the catalog of TCR beta chain sequences. In a later analysis, TCR nucleotide sequences were compared against IMGT/GENE-DB human TR gene sequences so that V and J genes could be assigned. In a later analysis, CDR3 sequences and most-parsimonious VDJ recombination scenarios were assigned using the TCRdist pipeline. In a later analysis, each TCR beta chain was defined by its CDR3 amino acid sequence together with its V-gene family, and reads without a unique V-gene family were excluded. In a later analysis, a few hundred highly shared, low-generation-probability nucleotide sequences were removed to address suspected cross-contamination and a sequencing artifact. In a later analysis, a clonal expansion index for each public chain was calculated from normalized within-repertoire ranks of inferred template counts. Generation probabilities in a later analysis came from a VDJ recombination model fitted to out-of-frame rearrangements, and those results were checked against IGoR. Hypergeometric tests were used in a later analysis to score TCR-TCR, TCR-HLA and TCR-CMV co-occurrence, with a repertoire-size bias correction applied to the TCR pairs. A later analysis estimated false discovery rates by permuting HLA or CMV assignments 20 times. A later analysis grouped co-occurring TCRs with DBSCAN, adding TCRdist sequence similarity when clustering within HLA-allele-positive subsets. Repertoires with fewer than 30,000 or more than 120,000 public chains were left out of co-occurrence clustering, as were about five repertoires with anomalous nucleotide sharing. Held by TCRdb, this immuneACCESS table contains in-frame sequences only and omits some clones. Under half of the omission traces to an unresolved V gene where checked; the cause of the rest is unknown. V, J and clone size reflect that table, while D and trimming were determined from the DNA. A total of 190,000 or so clones appear in this sample, 80% of them only once. Together, the top ten hold 0.65% to 0.75% of the sample.

The sequence derives from a boy younger than 18 in good health and CMV-seronegative. The sequenced sample was PBMCs. The chain is made from TRBV5-1 and TRBJ2-5, with 8 middle bases fitting TRBD2. The sequenced DNA is TGCGCCAGCAGCTTGGGGACGGGGGGGCAAGAGACCCAGTACTTC. It specifies CASSLGTGGQETQYF.